This T cell receptor (beta chain) was sequenced for a study of response to subunit inactivated influenza vaccine. TCRdb re-derived calls from the RT-PCR reads in MiXCR, one entry per CDR3 protein. Here the sample spans 500,000 or so distinct CDR3 sequences, over 9.5% being singletons. General study points: The authors suggested that few new T cells are recruited per seasonal influenza vaccination.

As to this clonotype: Its specificity is not known.

With V trimmed by 2 bases and J by 0 bases, 9 bases remained unmatched. The CDR3 is made up of 18 amino acids. CDR1 is MNHEY and CDR2 is SVGAGI in the germline V gene. The V and J genes are TRBV6-5 and TRBJ2-2, with 7 bases aligning to TRBD1. This TCR was recovered from a man aged 45-60 years who received an inactivated influenza vaccine. The sequences come from PBMCs from blood, collected roughly 48 days after vaccination. As DNA, the CDR3 is TGTGCCAGCAGTTACCGGTTACCGGGACAGTCGAACACCGGGGAGCTGTTTTTT. Amino acids: CASSYRLPGQSNTGELFF.